Here is one T cell receptor (beta chain) with its context. The antigen is unknown. The protocol was immunoSEQ multiplex PCR, while the TCRdb copy is restricted to in-frame clones and leaves out a portion. Of approximately 450,000 clones in the sample, 90% were seen once. The entry originates in a study of Ad26.COV2.S vaccination and SARS-CoV-2 variants. Looking at the study overall: Donor was assigned to the Ad26.COV2.S arm of trial COV1001. Ad26.COV2.S shots went into the muscle once or twice, 56 days apart.

Treatment defined: some 20 received Ad26.COV2.S at low or high dose, single or two shots; 5 received placebo; per-sample allocation not given. It was on day 63 after the first vaccine or placebo injection that samples were taken. CDR3 length: 14 residues. Trimming removed 6 bases from V and 1 base from J, with 11 bases in between. Germline CDR1 reads SGHRS; CDR2 reads YFSETQ. General study points: The study found higher spike-specific TCR breadth in vaccine than placebo recipients. The study found similar non-spike TCR breadth in vaccine and placebo recipients.

The source was peripheral blood, collected in a trial of Ad26.COV2.S vaccine versus placebo. This receptor was identified in a person between 18 and 59 years old who received the Ad26.COV2.S COVID-19 vaccine or a placebo. This sequence joins TRBV5-1 and TRBJ1-5; D remains ambiguous. The CDR3 protein is CASKPDSSNQPQHF. DNA for the CDR3: TGCGCCAGCAAACCTGACTCAAGCAATCAGCCCCAGCATTTT.